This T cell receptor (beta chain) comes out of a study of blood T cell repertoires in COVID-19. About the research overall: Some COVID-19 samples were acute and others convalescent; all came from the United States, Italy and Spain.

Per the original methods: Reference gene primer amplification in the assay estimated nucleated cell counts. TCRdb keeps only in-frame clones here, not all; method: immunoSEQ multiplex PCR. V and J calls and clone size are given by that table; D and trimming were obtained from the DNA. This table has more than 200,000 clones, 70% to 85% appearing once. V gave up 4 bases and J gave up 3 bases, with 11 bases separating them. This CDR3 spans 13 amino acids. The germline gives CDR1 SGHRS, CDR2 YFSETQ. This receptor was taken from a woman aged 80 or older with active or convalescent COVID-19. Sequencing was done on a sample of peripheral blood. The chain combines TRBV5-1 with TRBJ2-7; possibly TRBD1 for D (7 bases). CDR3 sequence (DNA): TGCGCCAGCAGCGCGGGACAGATCTACGAGCAGTACTTC. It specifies CASSAGQIYEQYF.